Each of the 22 T cell receptor beta chains below was sequenced from the same sample in a study of monozygotic twins with inflammatory bowel disease. TCRdb derives one entry per CDR3 protein from the 5' RACE reads, leaving out DNA. Its table lists over 150,000 distinct CDR3 sequences. Material: blood. The receptors come from a human donor with ulcerative colitis or Crohn's disease, or a healthy co-twin of an affected twin (not recorded which).

This rearrangement joins TRBV5-1 to TRBJ2-7; TCRdb designates TRBD1, a call that cannot be tested without DNA. This CDR3 spans 14 amino acids. Germline V lookup: CDR1 SGHRS, CDR2 YFSETQ. CDR3 protein: CASSITSGMYEQYF.

The chain carries TRBV12-3 or TRBV12-4 and TRBJ1-4; TCRdb calls TRBD1, which cannot be checked without DNA. The CDR3 sequence is 14 residues long. The CDR3 here is CATGAGRVGEKLFF.

V and J are TRBV5-1 and TRBJ2-1; TCRdb picks TRBD2, but there is no DNA to check that call. The CDR3 contains 16 residues. The germline gives CDR1 SGHRS, CDR2 YFSETQ. The CDR3 reads CASSSETSGRDNEQFF. Looking up the rest from reference TRBV5-1 and TRBJ2-1 gives the full variable domain: KAGVTQTPRYLIKTRGQQVTLSCSPISGHRSVSWYQQTPGQGLQFLFEYFSETQRNKGNFPGRFSGRQFSNSRSEMNVSTLELGDSALYLCASSSETSGRDNEQFFGPGTRLTVL.

The chain is built from TRBV6-2 or TRBV6-3 and TRBJ2-7; TCRdb lists TRBD1, though no DNA is available to test this call. CDR1 MNHEY and CDR2 SVGEGT come from the germline V gene. The CDR3 sequence is 14 residues long. The CDR3 protein is CASTRPGSSHEQYF.

The J gene is TRBJ1-1, the V gene TRBV6-5. There are 15 residues in the CDR3. In germline, CDR1 is MNHEY, CDR2 SVGAGI. The CDR3 is CASSYPGNLIAEAFF.

The chain links TRBV5-6 to TRBJ2-7. The CDR3 consists of 15 residues. CDR1 and CDR2 (germline): SGHDT, YYEEEE. CDR3 sequence reads: CASSLVSGRAYEQYF.

The chain uses TRBV7-6 and TRBJ2-1; TCRdb returns TRBD1, unconfirmable since there is no DNA. Germline V gene data show CDR1 as SGHVS and CDR2 as FNYEAQ. The CDR3 runs to 16 residues. The CDR3 here is CASSLVATLSYNEQFF.

The V gene is TRBV30, the J gene TRBJ2-3. CDR3 size: 16 residues. Per germline, CDR1 GTSNPN and CDR2 SVGIG (reference sequence). Here the CDR3 reads CAWSAGPRVATDTQYF.

J is TRBJ2-1 and V is TRBV7-2. The CDR3 sequence is 14 residues long. Germline V gene data show CDR1 as SGHTA and CDR2 as FQGNSA. The CDR3 is CASSLNHGYNEQFF.

The rearrangement joins TRBV19 to TRBJ2-1. This CDR3 is built from 15 residues. Germline CDR1 is LNHDA and CDR2 is SQIVND (reference sequence). CDR3: CASSISDSSYNEQFF.

The chain combines TRBV5-4 with TRBJ1-3; absent DNA, TCRdb's TRBD1 call cannot be checked. CDR3 length: 13 amino acids. Germline V gives CDR1 SGHNT, CDR2 YYREEE (reference sequence). The CDR3 loop is CASSLQGGNTIYF.

The chain combines TRBV25-1 with TRBJ2-1; with no DNA, the TCRdb D assignment of TRBD2 cannot be verified. Germline CDR1 is MGHDK and CDR2 is SYGVNS. This CDR3 comprises 15 residues. This CDR3 reads CASSDDPGLAHEQFF. Full variable domain (outside the CDR3, taken from reference TRBV25-1 and TRBJ2-1): EADIYQTPRYLVIGTGKKITLECSQTMGHDKMYWYQQDPGMELHLIHYSYGVNSTEKGDLSSESTVSRIRTEHFPLTLESARPSHTSQYLCASSDDPGLAHEQFFGPGTRLTVL.

The V call is TRBV3-1, the J call TRBJ2-7; TCRdb's D gene call, TRBD2, goes unchecked for lack of DNA. Germline CDR1 reads LGHDT; CDR2 reads YNNKEL (reference sequence). The CDR3 loop spans 19 amino acids. CDR3 sequence reads: CASSQGRSSGERAYYEQYF.

The chain combines TRBV12-3 or TRBV12-4 with TRBJ2-5; TCRdb picks TRBD1, but there is no DNA to check that call. The CDR3 sequence is 12 residues long. The CDR3 is CASRRGQETQYF.

The chain joins TRBV28 to TRBJ2-7; TCRdb's D gene call, TRBD2, goes unchecked for lack of DNA. The length of the CDR3 is 16 residues. From germline, CDR1 is MDHEN and CDR2 SYDVKM. CDR3 amino acids: CASSLLLAGGDYEQYF.

The chain recombines TRBV20-1 with TRBJ2-7; TCRdb indicates TRBD2, and absent DNA this call remains unverified. Germline-derived CDR1 and CDR2 are DFQATT and SNEGSKA (reference sequence). The CDR3 runs 14 residues. CDR3 sequence reads: CSASSGLISYEQYF.

The J gene is TRBJ2-1, the V gene TRBV28; TCRdb lists TRBD2, though no DNA is available to test this call. CDR3 length: 19 amino acids. Looked up from germline, CDR1 is MDHEN and CDR2 is SYDVKM. CDR3 region: CASSFLTSRLAGQYNEQFF.

The rearrangement uses TRBV3-1 and TRBJ2-1; TCRdb returns TRBD2, unconfirmable since there is no DNA. Germline V lookup: CDR1 LGHDT, CDR2 YNNKEL (reference sequence). The CDR3 covers 14 residues. CDR3 region: CASSQLANYNEQFF.

The chain uses TRBV20-1 and TRBJ1-5; TCRdb designates TRBD1, a call that cannot be tested without DNA. The germline CDR1 and CDR2 sequences are DFQATT and SNEGSKA (reference sequence). The CDR3 sequence is 16 residues long. The CDR3 sequence: CSARDLETGDNQPQHF.

The genes are TRBV27 and TRBJ2-7; TCRdb's D call, TRBD1, is unchecked because there is no DNA. Germline V gene sequence: CDR1 MNHEY, CDR2 SMNVEV (reference sequence). This CDR3 has 13 amino acids. Here the CDR3 reads CASSLTGYHEQYF.

The rearrangement links TRBV4-2 to TRBJ2-7; TCRdb returns TRBD1, unconfirmable since there is no DNA. The CDR3 sequence is 20 residues long. Germline CDR1 reads LGHNA; CDR2 reads YNFKEQ. The CDR3 here is CASSQVWSPRMTGGGDEQYF.

V usage is TRBV12-5 and J usage is TRBJ2-1. This CDR3 spans 15 amino acids. Germline V gives CDR1 LGHNT, CDR2 FRNRAP. The CDR3 loop reads CASGFTGSSYNEQFF.